A selection of T cell receptor beta chains follows, all from one sample in a study of shared T cell receptors in the human thymus. Generated by immunoSEQ multiplex PCR, the TCRdb table keeps only in-frame clones and is missing some. Of over 450,000 clones listed, 75% to 85% were seen once; the top ten hold about 0.013%. This same sample was also part of a study on human thymus T cells.

The sample taken for sequencing was thymocytes. The source of these receptors is a boy in the first two years of life with a congenital heart defect. Both conserved end residues are part of each CDR3.

j_call: TRBJ2-2; v_call: TRBV4-1; cdr3_aa: CASRSADTGELFF
j_call: TRBJ2-5; v_call: TRBV7-2; cdr3_aa: CASSLAVAGGPRETQYF
j_call: TRBJ2-1; v_call: TRBV5-1; cdr3_aa: CASGAGDSYNEQFF
j_call: TRBJ2-2; v_call: TRBV7-3; cdr3_aa: CASSLGGEELFF
j_call: TRBJ2-1; v_call: TRBV11-2; cdr3_aa: CASSPASGRAGGYGEQFF
j_call: TRBJ2-7; v_call: TRBV25-1; cdr3_aa: CASSGSSGRADEQYF
j_call: TRBJ1-2; v_call: TRBV5-4; cdr3_aa: CASSPDRGDSGYTF
j_call: TRBJ1-1; v_call: TRBV13; cdr3_aa: CASSLYQGKTEAFF
j_call: TRBJ1-5; v_call: TRBV7-8; cdr3_aa: CASSLVEVRGEWNQPQHF
j_call: TRBJ2-3; v_call: TRBV4-2; cdr3_aa: CASSQGRLAGPDTQYF
j_call: TRBJ2-7; v_call: TRBV7-8; cdr3_aa: CASSLEWVSRGGEQYF
j_call: TRBJ2-7; v_call: TRBV21-1; cdr3_aa: CASSKAPLDRGNEQYF
j_call: TRBJ2-7; v_call: TRBV10-3; cdr3_aa: CAISESGLAGPYEQYF
j_call: TRBJ2-2; v_call: TRBV9; cdr3_aa: CASSGTTGELFF
j_call: TRBJ1-2; v_call: TRBV25-1; cdr3_aa: CASSPTRPTGDRYGYTF
j_call: TRBJ2-7; v_call: TRBV6-5; cdr3_aa: CASSYSGGRHEQYF
j_call: TRBJ2-7; v_call: TRBV28; cdr3_aa: CASTGGHEQYF
j_call: TRBJ2-5; v_call: TRBV20-1; cdr3_aa: CSATRETQYF
j_call: TRBJ1-1; v_call: TRBV5-1; cdr3_aa: CASSSQGSRVEAFF
j_call: TRBJ2-2; v_call: TRBV19; cdr3_aa: CASSIGGVNPGELFF
j_call: TRBJ2-5; v_call: TRBV2; cdr3_aa: CASSGQFQETQYF
j_call: TRBJ2-1; v_call: TRBV2; cdr3_aa: CASIPSRGGYNEQFF
j_call: TRBJ1-1; v_call: TRBV27; cdr3_aa: CASSSHGTGAFF
j_call: TRBJ2-7; v_call: TRBV5-6; cdr3_aa: CASSTRQGGYEQYF
j_call: TRBJ2-4; v_call: TRBV15; cdr3_aa: CATSRDGKGSLLGPKNIQYF
j_call: TRBJ1-1; v_call: TRBV13; cdr3_aa: CASSPIQGFEAFF
j_call: TRBJ2-1; v_call: TRBV19; cdr3_aa: CASSPGSGGDEQFF
j_call: TRBJ2-3; v_call: TRBV7-6; cdr3_aa: CASSLLLGDTQYF
j_call: TRBJ2-5; v_call: TRBV5-6; cdr3_aa: CAGGPAGVLETQYF
j_call: TRBJ2-1; v_call: TRBV7-2; cdr3_aa: CAATSSPYNEQFF
j_call: TRBJ1-1; v_call: TRBV6-5; cdr3_aa: CASSSSGNTEAFF
j_call: TRBJ1-5; v_call: TRBV30; cdr3_aa: CAWSVQRRQGATINQPQHF
j_call: TRBJ2-7; v_call: TRBV7-2; cdr3_aa: CASSASSGGTYEQYF
j_call: TRBJ2-7; v_call: TRBV30; cdr3_aa: CAWSVQTGDTAYLSYEQYF
j_call: TRBJ2-1; v_call: TRBV6-5; cdr3_aa: CASGTSGSYEQFF
j_call: TRBJ2-5; v_call: TRBV28; cdr3_aa: CASRFSPPGLAGIETQYF
j_call: TRBJ1-3; v_call: TRBV4-1; cdr3_aa: CASSSQGFGNTIYF
j_call: TRBJ2-7; v_call: TRBV4-2; cdr3_aa: CASSPKLQSSYEQYF
j_call: TRBJ2-5; v_call: TRBV29-1; cdr3_aa: CSVGLAGGPRRETQYF
j_call: TRBJ2-7; v_call: TRBV5-4; cdr3_aa: CASSLEKFGEQYF
j_call: TRBJ1-2; v_call: TRBV27; cdr3_aa: CASSSYPGSPGDYGYTF